The TCR beta chain under discussion was sequenced for a study of blood T cell repertoires in COVID-19. Study in general: Acute-phase and convalescent COVID-19 samples originated in the United States, Italy and Spain. T cells, B-cell-depleted T cells, or PBMCs provided the cDNA or gDNA that served as material.

The CDR3 covers 15 residues. Trimming stripped 0 bases from V and 11 bases from J, with 17 bases between. Germline V gene sequence: CDR1 SGHRS, CDR2 YFSETQ. Per the study methods: Amplifying reference gene primers gave estimates of nucleated cell counts. Using immunoSEQ multiplex PCR, the repertoire was profiled, and TCRdb retains in-frame clones only, with some absent. The DNA gave D and trimming, while V, J and clone size come from that table. The repertoire holds 380,000 or so clones, with approximately 88% as singletons. This receptor was taken from a man in his forties or fifties with acute or convalescent COVID-19. Source material: peripheral blood. The genes are TRBV5-1 and TRBJ2-2; D is undetermined. Written as DNA, the CDR3 is TGCGCCAGCAGCTTGGGTGGCAGACCTACGGGTGAGCTGTTTTTT. Translated, it gives CASSLGGRPTGELFF.